These T cell receptor beta chains were read from a single sample in a study of regulatory T cells in long-lasting Graves disease. MiXCR, applied by TCRdb to the multiplex PCR reads, yields one record per CDR3 protein. The table lists approximately 400,000 distinct CDR3 sequences, about 20% of them singletons. The input for sequencing was peripheral blood mononuclear cells (PBMCs), taken when the disease was refractory, from a patient treated with antithyroid drugs. The receptors come from a female donor with Graves disease. The CDR3 runs from the conserved cysteine through the conserved F or W. The order of the fields is D gene, clone size, J gene, V gene, CDR3 length, CDR3 DNA, CDR3 protein. A D gene is named only where the DNA matches it firmly. The size entry is marked missing in some rows and otherwise reads once, few, many or a size class.

d_call: TRBD2
clone_size: few
j_call: TRBJ2-5
v_call: TRBV6-1
cdr3_length: 16
cdr3_nt: TGTGCCAGCAAGCAATCGACGGGAGGGCCTAGAGAGACCCAGTACTTC
cdr3_aa: CASKQSTGGPRETQYF

d_call: -
clone_size: -
j_call: TRBJ2-7
v_call: TRBV7-2
cdr3_length: 15
cdr3_nt: TGTGCCAGCAGCTTAGCCGGGCAGAGGACCTACGAGCAGTACTTC
cdr3_aa: CASSLAGQRTYEQYF

d_call: -
clone_size: few
j_call: TRBJ2-7
v_call: TRBV2
cdr3_length: 17
cdr3_nt: TGTGCCAGCAGCGCCTGGGGTGGGGGCCCGGCGATCTACGAGCAGTACTTC
cdr3_aa: CASSAWGGGPAIYEQYF

d_call: TRBD2
clone_size: many
j_call: TRBJ2-7
v_call: TRBV29-1
cdr3_length: 17
cdr3_nt: TGCAGCGTTGTCGCCGGGACTAGCGGGAGGGTTCCCTACGAGCAGTACTTC
cdr3_aa: CSVVAGTSGRVPYEQYF

d_call: -
clone_size: -
j_call: TRBJ2-3
v_call: TRBV25-1
cdr3_length: 11
cdr3_nt: TGTGCCAGCAGTGAAACAGATACGCAGTATTTT
cdr3_aa: CASSETDTQYF

d_call: -
clone_size: many
j_call: TRBJ2-7
v_call: TRBV12-3/TRBV12-4
cdr3_length: 13
cdr3_nt: TGTGCCAGCAGTTTAGGGTCGATCTACGAGCAGTACTTC
cdr3_aa: CASSLGSIYEQYF

d_call: -
clone_size: many
j_call: TRBJ1-1
v_call: TRBV28
cdr3_length: 14
cdr3_nt: TGTGCCAGCAGTTTAGTCGGGGCGGGCACTGAAGCTTTCTTT
cdr3_aa: CASSLVGAGTEAFF

d_call: TRBD1
clone_size: many
j_call: TRBJ1-1
v_call: TRBV20-1
cdr3_length: 16
cdr3_nt: TGCAGTGCCTCATCCGGGACAGGGGAACAAAGCACTGAAGCTTTCTTT
cdr3_aa: CSASSGTGEQSTEAFF

d_call: TRBD2
clone_size: few
j_call: TRBJ2-7
v_call: TRBV7-9
cdr3_length: 14
cdr3_nt: TGTGCCAGCAGCTCAAGGACTAGCGGAGAAATGGAGTACTTC
cdr3_aa: CASSSRTSGEMEYF

d_call: TRBD1
clone_size: few
j_call: TRBJ1-4
v_call: TRBV4-1
cdr3_length: 14
cdr3_nt: TGCGCCAGTCTGCTGAGACAGGGGCGGGAAAAACTGTTTTTT
cdr3_aa: CASLLRQGREKLFF

d_call: -
clone_size: -
j_call: TRBJ2-1
v_call: TRBV15
cdr3_length: 16
cdr3_nt: TGTGCCACCAGCAGAGATGGACTGATAATTAAGGGTGAGCAGTTCTTC
cdr3_aa: CATSRDGLIIKGEQFF

d_call: -
clone_size: few
j_call: TRBJ2-2
v_call: TRBV7-9
cdr3_length: 13
cdr3_nt: TGTGCCAGCAGCCAGCGACTCGCCGGGGAGCTGTTTTTT
cdr3_aa: CASSQRLAGELFF

d_call: -
clone_size: -
j_call: TRBJ2-3
v_call: TRBV7-9
cdr3_length: 16
cdr3_nt: TGTGCCAGCAGCCCGTCTTTGGCGCAGGGAATAGATACGCAGTATTTT
cdr3_aa: CASSPSLAQGIDTQYF

d_call: TRBD2
clone_size: few
j_call: TRBJ2-7
v_call: TRBV7-7
cdr3_length: 15
cdr3_nt: TGTGCTAGCAGCTCTTTACCGGGACTAGACTACGAGCAGTACTTC
cdr3_aa: CASSSLPGLDYEQYF

d_call: TRBD1
clone_size: -
j_call: TRBJ2-7
v_call: TRBV18
cdr3_length: 15
cdr3_nt: TGTGCCAGCTCACCACAGACAGGGGCCTCCTACGAGCAGTACTTC
cdr3_aa: CASSPQTGASYEQYF

d_call: -
clone_size: few
j_call: TRBJ1-6
v_call: TRBV10-3
cdr3_length: 15
cdr3_nt: TGTGCCATCAGTGAGGTGGATGCCGATAATTCACCCCTCCACTTT
cdr3_aa: CAISEVDADNSPLHF

d_call: TRBD1
clone_size: -
j_call: TRBJ1-1
v_call: TRBV5-1
cdr3_length: 13
cdr3_nt: TGCGCCAGCGGCCCCTCACAGGGGGGTGAAGCTTTCTTT
cdr3_aa: CASGPSQGGEAFF

d_call: -
clone_size: few
j_call: TRBJ1-4
v_call: TRBV20-1
cdr3_length: 13
cdr3_nt: TGCAGTGCTAGAGGACCCACGAATGAAAAACTGTTTTTT
cdr3_aa: CSARGPTNEKLFF

d_call: -
clone_size: many
j_call: TRBJ2-6
v_call: TRBV11-1
cdr3_length: 19
cdr3_nt: TGTGCCAGCAGCTTAGCGCCGGGACTGGGGCTCTCTGGGGCCAACGTCCTGACTTTC
cdr3_aa: CASSLAPGLGLSGANVLTF

d_call: TRBD1
clone_size: -
j_call: TRBJ1-2
v_call: TRBV29-1
cdr3_length: 12
cdr3_nt: TGCAGCGCATCGACAGGGGGCCGGGGCTACACCTTC
cdr3_aa: CSASTGGRGYTF

d_call: -
clone_size: few
j_call: TRBJ2-1
v_call: TRBV5-1
cdr3_length: 11
cdr3_nt: TGCGCCAGCATTGGCCACAATGAGCAGTTCTTC
cdr3_aa: CASIGHNEQFF

d_call: -
clone_size: few
j_call: TRBJ2-7
v_call: TRBV18
cdr3_length: 13
cdr3_nt: TGTGCCAGCTCACGAGGGAAGAACTACGAGCAGTACTTC
cdr3_aa: CASSRGKNYEQYF

d_call: -
clone_size: few
j_call: TRBJ1-2
v_call: TRBV15
cdr3_length: 12
cdr3_nt: TGTGCCACCAGCAGAGGAGACTATGGCTACACCTTC
cdr3_aa: CATSRGDYGYTF

d_call: -
clone_size: many
j_call: TRBJ1-6
v_call: TRBV28
cdr3_length: 14
cdr3_nt: TGTGCCAGCAGTTTCGAGGGGGTAGTTTCACCCCTCCACTTT
cdr3_aa: CASSFEGVVSPLHF

d_call: -
clone_size: many
j_call: TRBJ1-2
v_call: TRBV28
cdr3_length: 15
cdr3_nt: TGTGCCACCCAAAGGGCCGAGACGGACATTGATGGCTACACCTTC
cdr3_aa: CATQRAETDIDGYTF

d_call: -
clone_size: -
j_call: TRBJ1-5
v_call: TRBV4-1
cdr3_length: 16
cdr3_nt: TGCGCCAGCAGCCAAGGGTTCCTCACTGGGAATCAGCCCCAGCATTTT
cdr3_aa: CASSQGFLTGNQPQHF

d_call: TRBD2
clone_size: -
j_call: TRBJ2-7
v_call: TRBV20-1
cdr3_length: 16
cdr3_nt: TGCAGTGCTAGACCAGGGACTAGCGGGAGGAACTACGAGCAGTACTTC
cdr3_aa: CSARPGTSGRNYEQYF

d_call: -
clone_size: few
j_call: TRBJ1-5
v_call: TRBV20-1
cdr3_length: 16
cdr3_nt: TGCAGTGCTTTAGACGTGTGGCAAGGGAGCAATCAGCCCCAGCATTTT
cdr3_aa: CSALDVWQGSNQPQHF

d_call: -
clone_size: few
j_call: TRBJ1-2
v_call: TRBV19
cdr3_length: 16
cdr3_nt: TGTGCCAGTAGTATAGATCCCCAGGGGACCCTCTATGGCTACACCTTC
cdr3_aa: CASSIDPQGTLYGYTF

d_call: TRBD1
clone_size: few
j_call: TRBJ2-2
v_call: TRBV24-1
cdr3_length: 15
cdr3_nt: TGTGCCACCGGAAGACAGGGTGTCAACACCGGGGAGCTGTTTTTT
cdr3_aa: CATGRQGVNTGELFF

d_call: -
clone_size: -
j_call: TRBJ2-1
v_call: TRBV6-2/TRBV6-3
cdr3_length: 13
cdr3_nt: TGTGCCAGCAGTGAAAGACAACACAATGAGCAGTTCTTC
cdr3_aa: CASSERQHNEQFF

d_call: TRBD2
clone_size: -
j_call: TRBJ2-1
v_call: TRBV3-1
cdr3_length: 16
cdr3_nt: TGTGCCGGCAGTCTTAGCGGGAGGACCCTCCACAATGAGCAGTTCTTC
cdr3_aa: CAGSLSGRTLHNEQFF

d_call: -
clone_size: many
j_call: TRBJ2-6
v_call: TRBV28
cdr3_length: 14
cdr3_nt: TGTGCCAGCAGTTTTAGCTCTGGGGCCAACGTCCTGACTTTC
cdr3_aa: CASSFSSGANVLTF

d_call: TRBD2
clone_size: -
j_call: TRBJ2-3
v_call: TRBV11-2
cdr3_length: 17
cdr3_nt: TGTGCCAGCAGCCCTGTGGGACTAGCGGGATCCACAGATACGCAGTATTTT
cdr3_aa: CASSPVGLAGSTDTQYF

d_call: TRBD1
clone_size: many
j_call: TRBJ2-5
v_call: TRBV2
cdr3_length: 13
cdr3_nt: TGTGCCAGCATCAGGGGGTTCGGAGAGACCCAGTACTTC
cdr3_aa: CASIRGFGETQYF

d_call: TRBD1
clone_size: many
j_call: TRBJ1-1
v_call: TRBV7-8
cdr3_length: 15
cdr3_nt: TGTGCCAGCAGCTTAGCATCGACAGGGTACACTGAAGCTTTCTTT
cdr3_aa: CASSLASTGYTEAFF

d_call: TRBD2
clone_size: -
j_call: TRBJ2-5
v_call: TRBV29-1
cdr3_length: 16
cdr3_nt: TGCAGCGGCAGGCGGACTAGCGGGGCACTCCAAGAGACCCAGTACTTC
cdr3_aa: CSGRRTSGALQETQYF

d_call: -
clone_size: few
j_call: TRBJ1-2
v_call: TRBV5-1
cdr3_length: 13
cdr3_nt: TGCGCCAGCAGCTTACTGGGGCATAATGGCTACACCTTC
cdr3_aa: CASSLLGHNGYTF

d_call: -
clone_size: many
j_call: TRBJ1-3
v_call: TRBV6-1
cdr3_length: 13
cdr3_nt: TGTGCCAGCACCGAGGTCCGGGGAAACACCATATATTTT
cdr3_aa: CASTEVRGNTIYF

d_call: -
clone_size: -
j_call: TRBJ1-5
v_call: TRBV6-9
cdr3_length: 15
cdr3_nt: TGTGCCAGCAGTTATCTTGGGCCGGGCAATCAGCCCCAGCATTTT
cdr3_aa: CASSYLGPGNQPQHF

d_call: TRBD1
clone_size: many
j_call: TRBJ1-5
v_call: TRBV2
cdr3_length: 15
cdr3_nt: TGTGCCAGCAGCGAAGGGACAGGGGGCTTTCAGCCCCAGCATTTT
cdr3_aa: CASSEGTGGFQPQHF

d_call: -
clone_size: -
j_call: TRBJ1-2
v_call: TRBV6-2/TRBV6-3
cdr3_length: 14
cdr3_nt: TGTGCCAGCAGTTACTCGGCACGGTTGGATGGCTACACCTTC
cdr3_aa: CASSYSARLDGYTF

d_call: -
clone_size: few
j_call: TRBJ1-3
v_call: TRBV29-1
cdr3_length: 13
cdr3_nt: TGCAGCGTTGTTACGGACTCTGGAAACACCATATATTTT
cdr3_aa: CSVVTDSGNTIYF

d_call: TRBD1
clone_size: -
j_call: TRBJ2-4
v_call: TRBV5-1
cdr3_length: 14
cdr3_nt: TGCGCCAGCAGCTTTACGCGACAGGGCGACATTCAGTACTTC
cdr3_aa: CASSFTRQGDIQYF

d_call: TRBD2
clone_size: many
j_call: TRBJ2-5
v_call: TRBV18
cdr3_length: 15
cdr3_nt: TGTGCCAGCTCACCACCGAGCGGGAGGGAGGAGACCCAGTACTTC
cdr3_aa: CASSPPSGREETQYF

d_call: TRBD2
clone_size: -
j_call: TRBJ2-5
v_call: TRBV6-5
cdr3_length: 15
cdr3_nt: TGTGCCAGCAGTTACCCTAGCGGGAGTCAAGAGACCCAGTACTTC
cdr3_aa: CASSYPSGSQETQYF

d_call: TRBD2
clone_size: -
j_call: TRBJ2-7
v_call: TRBV7-2
cdr3_length: 16
cdr3_nt: TGTGCCAGCAGCTTGTCCCCGGGACTAGCGGCCTACGAGCAGTACTTC
cdr3_aa: CASSLSPGLAAYEQYF